Listed below are T cell receptor beta chains from one sample, sequenced in a study of T cell changes during pregnancy in multiple sclerosis. Here immunoSEQ multiplex PCR was the method, and the copy in TCRdb shows in-frame clones only, minus some. The repertoire consists of about 120,000 clones, with around 93% occurring once and the leading ten covering 6.2%. The specimen was peripheral blood, collected before pregnancy. Receptors were obtained from a female donor with multiple sclerosis, enrolled in a pregnancy study. Both conserved end residues are part of each CDR3. The order of the fields is V gene, J gene, clone size, D gene, CDR3 protein, CDR3 DNA. The D gene is left open where the match is weak. Some rows mark clone size as missing; the rest say once, few, many or name a class of expanded clone.

TRBV5-1	TRBJ1-3	.	TRBD1	CASSLGQGTGNTIYF	TGCGCCAGCAGCTTGGGACAGGGGACGGGAAACACCATATATTTT
TRBV7-3	TRBJ2-3	.	TRBD2	CASSSIAGGADTQYF	TGTGCCAGCAGCTCGATAGCGGGGGGGGCAGATACGCAGTATTTT
TRBV5-6	TRBJ2-5	.	.	CASSLGGGYGGETQYF	TGTGCCAGCAGCTTGGGAGGGGGTTACGGTGGGGAGACCCAGTACTTC
TRBV7-9	TRBJ2-1	.	TRBD2	CASSSLTGYGRHEQFF	TGTGCCAGCAGCTCCTTGACCGGGTACGGGAGGCATGAGCAGTTCTTC
TRBV18	TRBJ2-7	.	TRBD2	CASSRSGTYEQYF	TGTGCCAGCTCACGTAGCGGGACCTACGAGCAGTACTTC
TRBV6-1	TRBJ2-5	.	TRBD2	CASSDVTSGGALKTQYF	TGTGCCAGCAGTGATGTCACTAGCGGGGGGGCCTTGAAGACCCAGTACTTC
TRBV10-1	TRBJ1-3	.	.	CASSESRSSGNTIYF	TGCGCCAGCAGTGAGTCTAGGAGCTCTGGAAACACCATATATTTT
TRBV7-6	TRBJ2-2	.	.	CASSFEGFTGELFF	TGTGCCAGCAGCTTCGAGGGTTTCACCGGGGAGCTGTTTTTT
TRBV19	TRBJ1-5	.	TRBD1	CASSIVQFGTGDWSNQPQHF	TGTGCCAGTAGTATAGTACAATTCGGGACAGGGGATTGGAGCAATCAGCCCCAGCATTTT
TRBV20-1	TRBJ2-1	once	.	CSAGVYNEQFF	TGCAGTGCCGGGGTCTACAATGAGCAGTTCTTC